The next 6 T cell receptor beta chains were all read from a single sample in a study of blood T cell repertoires in COVID-19. Profiling relied on immunoSEQ multiplex PCR, and the TCRdb table lists in-frame clones only, not all of them. The sample contains hundreds of thousands of clones, approximately 89% of which appear only once. The sequenced sample consisted of PBMCs or T cells enriched from blood (not recorded which). The receptors shown here come from a man between 40 and 49 years old in a cohort exposed to, infected with or recovered from COVID-19 (not recorded which).

The chain is built from TRBV13 and TRBJ2-7; possible D gene TRBD1, 6 bases. The germline V and J ends were trimmed by 3 bases and 2 bases, with 11 bases remaining between them. The length of the CDR3 is 14 residues. The germline CDR1 and CDR2 sequences are PRHDT and FYEKMQ (reference sequence). The CDR3 here is CASSLGRQAYEQYF. In DNA form, the CDR3 reads TGTGCCAGCAGCTTGGGGCGACAGGCCTACGAGCAGTACTTC.

This sequence joins TRBV7-6 and TRBJ2-3; 9 nucleotides match TRBD2. There are 17 residues in the CDR3. V trimming: 6 bases; J trimming: 3 bases; junction bases outside the gene matches: 13. CDR1 SGHVS and CDR2 FNYEAQ come from the germline V gene. In DNA, the CDR3 is TGTGCCAGCAGGCCACGGGGGTTAGCGGGAGAAACAGATACGCAGTATTTT. It translates to CASRPRGLAGETDTQYF.

This clone was observed once. This chain connects TRBV5-1 to TRBJ2-7; 7 bases line up with TRBD1. Trimming at V came to 0 bases and at J to 1 base, leaving 4 bases not matched to a gene. This CDR3 has 15 amino acids. The V gene's germline CDR1 is SGHRS and CDR2 YFSETQ. The CDR3: CASSLGGGGSYEQYF. CDR3 bases: TGCGCCAGCAGCTTGGGAGGGGGCGGGTCCTACGAGCAGTACTTC.

The rearrangement uses TRBV7-9 and TRBJ1-5; D is uncertain. V lost 2 bases and J lost 5, with 7 bases in between. There are 13 residues in the CDR3. Germline values: CDR1 SEHNR, CDR2 FQNEAQ (reference sequence). CDR3 in amino acids: CASSLHGDQPQHF. For the CDR3, the DNA is TGTGCCAGCAGCTTACATGGAGATCAGCCCCAGCATTTT. Full variable domain (remainder filled in from reference TRBV7-9 and TRBJ1-5): DTGVSQNPRHKITKRGQNVTFRCDPISEHNRLYWYRQTLGQGPEFLTYFQNEAQLEKSRLLSDRFSAERPKGSFSTLEIQRTEQGDSAMYLCASSLHGDQPQHFGDGTRLSIL.

The genes are TRBV7-2 and TRBJ2-1; 10 bases are a match to TRBD2. The J segment lost 6 bases and the V segment lost 5 bases, leaving 4 bases of the junction unmatched. Looked up from germline, CDR1 is SGHTA and CDR2 is FQGNSA. The CDR3 has 14 residues. The CDR3 spells CASSPGTSVNEQFF. In DNA, the CDR3 is TGTGCCAGCAGCCCGGGGACTAGCGTCAATGAGCAGTTCTTC.

The chain has TRBV27 and TRBJ1-5, with unresolved D. This CDR3 contains 15 residues. CDR1 is MNHEY and CDR2 is SMNVEV in the germline V gene (reference sequence). Trimming removed 0 bases from V and 6 bases from J, with 12 bases in between. CDR3 bases: TGTGCCAGCAGTTTATCGAAGGGAGCGGGTCAGCCCCAGCATTTT. This codes for CASSLSKGAGQPQHF.